This TCR beta chain was retrieved from a study of blood T cells in healthy people across ages. This clonotype showed up just once. The germline V gene has CDR1 MNHEY and CDR2 SMNVEV (reference sequence). The germline V and J ends were trimmed by 3 bases and 7 bases, with 22 bases remaining between them. The CDR3 is 18 residues long. Primed by a sample-barcoded 5' primer and a J-beta primer mix, a second PCR proceeded for about 6 to 12 cycles. TCRdb reprocessed the 5' RACE reads via MiXCR and lists one record per CDR3 protein. The sample lists 850,000 to 1,000,000 distinct CDR3 sequences, just over 50% occurring once.

Source material: blood. The sequence was obtained from a woman aged 60-75 years in good health. The chain joins TRBV27 to TRBJ1-6, with D tentatively TRBD1 (6 bases). CDR3 protein: CASSFRSGRGLGNSPLHF. For the CDR3, the DNA is TGTGCCAGCAGTTTCAGGAGCGGCCGGGGGCTGGGGAATTCACCCCTCCACTTT.